These T cell receptor beta chains were read from a single sample in a study of blood T cell repertoires in COVID-19. Profiled with immunoSEQ multiplex PCR; TCRdb holds only in-frame clones, not every one. The repertoire holds about 150,000 clones, with approximately 82% as singletons. Sequencing input: peripheral blood. The receptor set was obtained from a human donor with acute or convalescent COVID-19. The donor label of this sample is uncertain. The CDR3 runs from the conserved cysteine through the conserved F or W. D genes are given only for firm matches. Some rows have no size entry. The others give once, few or many, or a class for an expanded clone.

D gene	clone size	J gene	V gene	CDR3 protein	CDR3 DNA
-	-	TRBJ1-3	TRBV3-1/TRBV3-2	CASSRQGNTIYF	TGTGCCAGCAGCAGACAAGGAAACACCATATATTTT
-	-	TRBJ1-4	TRBV4-1	CASSLGGRGRTNEKLFF	TGCGCCAGCAGCCTTGGTGGCCGAGGGAGGACTAATGAAAAACTGTTTTTT
-	-	TRBJ2-4	TRBV9	CASSVGVENIQYF	TGTGCCAGCAGCGTAGGGGTGGAGAACATTCAGTACTTC
TRBD1	-	TRBJ1-2	TRBV7-9	CASIRQGPRDGYTF	TGTGCCAGCATCCGACAGGGTCCTCGAGACGGCTACACCTTC
-	-	TRBJ1-1	TRBV5-1	CASSFQGTEAFF	TGCGCCAGCAGCTTCCAGGGTACTGAAGCTTTCTTT
TRBD1	-	TRBJ2-3	TRBV5-1	CATSQGTGGYTQYF	TGCGCCACCTCCCAAGGGACAGGGGGCTATACGCAGTATTTT
TRBD1	-	TRBJ1-1	TRBV19	CASSMARGQGSTEAFF	TGTGCCAGTAGTATGGCGCGGGGACAGGGGAGTACTGAAGCTTTCTTT
TRBD1	-	TRBJ1-2	TRBV7-2	CASSLFSGQSSLTYGYTF	TGTGCCAGCAGCTTGTTTTCGGGACAGTCTAGCCTGACCTATGGCTACACCTTC
TRBD1	-	TRBJ1-5	TRBV19	CASSNQGARGNQPQHF	TGTGCCAGTAGTAACCAGGGGGCAAGGGGCAATCAGCCCCAGCATTTT
-	-	TRBJ1-1	TRBV10-3	CAISVGLVMNTEAFF	TGTGCCATCAGCGTCGGGTTAGTTATGAACACTGAAGCTTTCTTT
TRBD1	-	TRBJ1-2	TRBV7-2	CASSRAGTGGTRVYGYTF	TGTGCCAGCTCCCGGGCCGGGACAGGGGGCACCAGGGTCTATGGCTACACCTTC
-	-	TRBJ1-1	TRBV25-1	CASSEGGRTEAFF	TGTGCCAGCAGTGAGGGGGGAAGGACTGAAGCTTTCTTT
TRBD1	-	TRBJ1-2	TRBV9	CASSVAWDRGSNYGYTF	TGTGCCAGCAGCGTAGCGTGGGACAGGGGCTCTAACTATGGCTACACCTTC
-	-	TRBJ1-5	TRBV6-5	CASIPTGSNQPQHF	TGTGCCAGCATTCCCACGGGTAGCAATCAGCCCCAGCATTTT
-	-	TRBJ2-5	TRBV7-2	CASSLSQRDQYF	TGTGCCAGCAGCTTATCCCAGCGAGACCAGTACTTC
TRBD1	few	TRBJ1-2	TRBV25-1	CASSPAGTGHSYGYTF	TGTGCCAGCAGCCCGGCCGGGACAGGGCACAGTTATGGCTACACCTTC
TRBD1	-	TRBJ1-6	TRBV19	CASSEHRGGVNSPLHF	TGTGCCAGTTCAGAACACAGGGGTGGAGTAAATTCACCCCTCCACTTT
-	-	TRBJ2-2	TRBV13	CASSLVRVRGTGELFF	TGTGCCAGCAGCTTAGTTCGGGTTCGGGGCACCGGGGAGCTGTTTTTT
-	-	TRBJ2-7	TRBV14	CASSPSTGRSSYEQYF	TGTGCCAGCAGCCCTTCGACAGGTCGAAGCTCCTACGAGCAGTACTTC
-	-	TRBJ1-6	TRBV19	CASTMQAGSSPLHF	TGTGCCAGTACCATGCAGGCGGGGAGTTCACCCCTCCACTTT
-	once	TRBJ1-2	TRBV6-5	CASRPTGRSYGYTF	TGTGCCAGCAGGCCTACAGGTAGAAGCTATGGCTACACCTTC
-	-	TRBJ1-5	TRBV6-6	CASSYSGYQPQHF	TGTGCCAGCAGTTACTCCGGGTATCAGCCCCAGCATTTT
-	-	TRBJ2-3	TRBV11-1	CASSWGVKADTQYF	TGTGCCAGCAGCTGGGGGGTCAAGGCAGATACGCAGTATTTT
-	-	TRBJ1-6	TRBV5-1	CASSPSGGRNSPLHF	TGCGCCAGCAGCCCCTCAGGTGGTCGTAATTCACCCCTCCACTTT
TRBD1	-	TRBJ2-3	TRBV5-3	CARSFPGQGTDTQYF	TGTGCCAGAAGCTTCCCGGGACAGGGCACAGATACGCAGTATTTT
TRBD2	-	TRBJ2-5	TRBV4-3	CASSSGLAEETQYF	TGCGCCAGCAGCAGCGGACTAGCGGAAGAGACCCAGTACTTC
TRBD1	few	TRBJ1-1	TRBV7-3	CASSLDRDRAFF	TGTGCCAGCAGCTTGGACAGGGATAGGGCTTTCTTT
-	once	TRBJ1-3	TRBV5-6	CASSLETGPHSGNTIYF	TGTGCCAGCAGCTTGGAAACAGGTCCTCACTCTGGAAACACCATATATTTT
TRBD1	-	TRBJ1-1	TRBV4-1	CASSQEGLRTGAFF	TGCGCCAGCAGCCAAGAGGGCCTCCGGACAGGGGCTTTCTTT
TRBD2	few	TRBJ2-5	TRBV3-1/TRBV3-2	CASSQAAKTSGGETQYF	TGTGCCAGCAGCCAAGCAGCGAAGACTAGCGGGGGGGAGACCCAGTACTTC
-	-	TRBJ1-1	TRBV10-1	CASSESRTEAFF	TGCGCCAGCAGTGAGTCGCGGACTGAAGCTTTCTTT
TRBD1	-	TRBJ2-1	TRBV11-2	CASRYRQGTYNEQFF	TGTGCCAGCAGGTACCGACAGGGGACCTACAATGAGCAGTTCTTC
-	-	TRBJ2-4	TRBV9	CASSVEGYAKNIQYF	TGTGCCAGCAGCGTAGAGGGGTACGCCAAAAACATTCAGTACTTC